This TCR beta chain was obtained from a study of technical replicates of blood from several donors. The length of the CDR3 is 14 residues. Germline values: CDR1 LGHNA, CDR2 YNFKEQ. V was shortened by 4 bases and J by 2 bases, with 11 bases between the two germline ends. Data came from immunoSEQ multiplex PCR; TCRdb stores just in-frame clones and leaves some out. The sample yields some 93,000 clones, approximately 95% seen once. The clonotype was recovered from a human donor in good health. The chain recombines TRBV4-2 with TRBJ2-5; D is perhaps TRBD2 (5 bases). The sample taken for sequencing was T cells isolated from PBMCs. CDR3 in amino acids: CASSREERQETQYF. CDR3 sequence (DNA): TGTGCCAGCAGCCGTGAGGAGCGGCAAGAGACCCAGTACTTC.